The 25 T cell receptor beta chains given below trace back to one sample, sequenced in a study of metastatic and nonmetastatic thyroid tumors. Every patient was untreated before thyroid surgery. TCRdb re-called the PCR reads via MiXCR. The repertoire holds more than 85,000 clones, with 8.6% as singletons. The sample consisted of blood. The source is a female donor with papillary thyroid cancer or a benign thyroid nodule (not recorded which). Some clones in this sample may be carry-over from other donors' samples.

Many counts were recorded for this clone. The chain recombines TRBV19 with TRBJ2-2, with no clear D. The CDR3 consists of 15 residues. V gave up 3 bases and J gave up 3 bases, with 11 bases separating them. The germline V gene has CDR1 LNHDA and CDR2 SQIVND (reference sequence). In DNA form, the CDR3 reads TGTGCCAGTAGTATCCGGACCGATGACACCGGGGAGCTGTTTTTT. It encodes CASSIRTDDTGELFF.

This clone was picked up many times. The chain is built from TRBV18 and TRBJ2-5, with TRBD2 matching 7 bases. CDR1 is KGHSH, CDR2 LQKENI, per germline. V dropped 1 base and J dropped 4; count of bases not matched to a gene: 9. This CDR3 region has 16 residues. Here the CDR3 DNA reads TGTGCCAGCTCACCACAGGCGGGGGACCCGAGAGAGACCCAGTACTTC. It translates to CASSPQAGDPRETQYF.

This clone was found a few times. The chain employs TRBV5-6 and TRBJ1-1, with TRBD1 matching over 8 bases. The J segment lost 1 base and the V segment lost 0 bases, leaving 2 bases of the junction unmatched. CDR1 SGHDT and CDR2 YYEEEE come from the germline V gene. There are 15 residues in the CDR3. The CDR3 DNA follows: TGTGCCAGCAGCTTGGTGGACAGGGAGAACACTGAAGCTTTCTTT. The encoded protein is CASSLVDRENTEAFF.

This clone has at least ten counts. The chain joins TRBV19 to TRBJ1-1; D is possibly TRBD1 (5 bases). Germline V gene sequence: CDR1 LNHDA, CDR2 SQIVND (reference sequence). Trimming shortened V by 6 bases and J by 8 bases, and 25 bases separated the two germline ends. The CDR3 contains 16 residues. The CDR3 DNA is TGTGCCAGTAGCCTACGGGGGGTGGCGGCAGCTCGGGAAGCTTTCTTT. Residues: CASSLRGVAAAREAFF.

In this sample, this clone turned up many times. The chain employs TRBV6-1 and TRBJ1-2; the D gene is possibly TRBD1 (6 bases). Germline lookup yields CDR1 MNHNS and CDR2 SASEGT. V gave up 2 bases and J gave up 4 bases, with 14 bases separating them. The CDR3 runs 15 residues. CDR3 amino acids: CASSEMGGGGYGYTF. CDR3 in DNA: TGTGCCAGCAGTGAAATGGGGGGGGGCGGCTATGGCTACACCTTC.

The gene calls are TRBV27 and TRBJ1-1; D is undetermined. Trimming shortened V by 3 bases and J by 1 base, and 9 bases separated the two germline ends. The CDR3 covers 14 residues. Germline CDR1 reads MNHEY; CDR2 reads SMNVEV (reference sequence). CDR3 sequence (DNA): TGTGCCAGCAGTTTTCATCCCGGGAACACTGAAGCTTTCTTT. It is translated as CASSFHPGNTEAFF.

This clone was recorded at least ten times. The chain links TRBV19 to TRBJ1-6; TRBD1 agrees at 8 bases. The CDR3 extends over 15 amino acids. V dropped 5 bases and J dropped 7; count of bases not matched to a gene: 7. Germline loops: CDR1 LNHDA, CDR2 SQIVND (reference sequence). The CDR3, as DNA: TGTGCCAGTAGTTCTGGGACAGGTACCAATTCACCCCTCCACTTT. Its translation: CASSSGTGTNSPLHF.

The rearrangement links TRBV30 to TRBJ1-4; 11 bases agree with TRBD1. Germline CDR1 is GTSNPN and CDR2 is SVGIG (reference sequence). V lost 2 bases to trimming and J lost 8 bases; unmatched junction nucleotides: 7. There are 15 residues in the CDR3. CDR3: CAWSPGQGALEKLFF. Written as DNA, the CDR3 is TGTGCCTGGAGTCCCGGACAGGGGGCTCTCGAAAAACTGTTTTTT.

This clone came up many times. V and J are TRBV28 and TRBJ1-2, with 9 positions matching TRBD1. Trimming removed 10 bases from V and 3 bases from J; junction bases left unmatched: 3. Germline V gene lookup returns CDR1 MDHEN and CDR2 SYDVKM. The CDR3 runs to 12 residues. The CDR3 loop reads CAITGGDYGYTF. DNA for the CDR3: TGTGCCATCACAGGGGGCGACTATGGCTACACCTTC.

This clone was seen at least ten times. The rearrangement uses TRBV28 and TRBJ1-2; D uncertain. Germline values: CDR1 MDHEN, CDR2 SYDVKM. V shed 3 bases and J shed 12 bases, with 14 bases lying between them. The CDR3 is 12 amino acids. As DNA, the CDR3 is TGTGCCAGCAGTTTCGGAAAGGGTCCCCACACCTTC. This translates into CASSFGKGPHTF.

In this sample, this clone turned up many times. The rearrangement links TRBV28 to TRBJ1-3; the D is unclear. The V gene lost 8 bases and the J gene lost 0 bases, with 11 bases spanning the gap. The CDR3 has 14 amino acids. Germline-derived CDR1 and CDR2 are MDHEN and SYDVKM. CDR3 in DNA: TGTGCCAGCGGTTCGGGGAACTCTGGAAACACCATATATTTT. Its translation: CASGSGNSGNTIYF.

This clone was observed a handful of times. As DNA, the CDR3 is TGTGCCAGCAGTTCGGACAGAAGCCAAGAGACCCAGTACTTC. Translating gives CASSSDRSQETQYF. This chain uses TRBV28 with TRBJ2-5, with D perhaps TRBD1 (6 bases). In germline, CDR1 is MDHEN, CDR2 SYDVKM. This CDR3 is 14 amino acids long. The germline V and J ends were trimmed by 4 bases and 1 base, with 10 bases remaining between them.

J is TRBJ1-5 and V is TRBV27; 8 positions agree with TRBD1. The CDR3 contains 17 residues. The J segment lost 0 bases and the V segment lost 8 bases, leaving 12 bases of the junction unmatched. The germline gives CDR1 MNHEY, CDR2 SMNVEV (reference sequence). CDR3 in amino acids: CASQGALTPFSNQPQHF. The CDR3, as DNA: TGTGCCAGCCAGGGGGCCCTAACCCCCTTTAGCAATCAGCCCCAGCATTTT.

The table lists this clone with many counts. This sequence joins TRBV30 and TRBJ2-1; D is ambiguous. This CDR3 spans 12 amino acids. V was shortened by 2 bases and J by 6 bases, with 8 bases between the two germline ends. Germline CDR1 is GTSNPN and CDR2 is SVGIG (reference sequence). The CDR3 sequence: CAWSPTGNEQFF. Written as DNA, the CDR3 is TGTGCCTGGAGTCCCACGGGCAATGAGCAGTTCTTC.

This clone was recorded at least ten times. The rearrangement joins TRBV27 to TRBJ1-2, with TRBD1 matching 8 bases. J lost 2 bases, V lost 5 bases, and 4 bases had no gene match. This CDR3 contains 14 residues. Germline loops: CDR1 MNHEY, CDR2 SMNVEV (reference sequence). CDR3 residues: CASSTRTGNYGYTF. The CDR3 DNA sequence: TGTGCCAGCAGTACCCGGACAGGGAACTATGGCTACACCTTC.

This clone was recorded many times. CDR3 amino acids: CASSRRRSMNTEAFF. CDR3 sequence (DNA): TGTGCCAGCAGCCGGAGGCGGAGCATGAACACTGAAGCTTTCTTT. The chain couples TRBV4-2 to TRBJ1-1; D remains ambiguous. Trimming stripped 4 bases from V and 0 bases from J, with 12 bases between. This CDR3 is built from 15 residues. In germline, CDR1 is LGHNA, CDR2 YNFKEQ.

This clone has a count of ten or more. CDR3 sequence reads: CASSQETAYEQYF. The CDR3 DNA reads as TGCGCCAGCAGCCAAGAAACCGCCTACGAGCAGTACTTC. The chain links TRBV4-1 to TRBJ2-7; D remains unclear. The CDR3 is 13 amino acids. Per germline, CDR1 MGHRA and CDR2 YSYEKL. Trimming took 0 bases from V and 2 from J, leaving 5 bases between them.

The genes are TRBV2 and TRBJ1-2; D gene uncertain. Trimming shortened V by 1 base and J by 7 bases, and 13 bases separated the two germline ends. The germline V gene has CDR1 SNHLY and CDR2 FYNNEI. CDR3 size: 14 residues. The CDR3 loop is CASSEVRTVGGYTF. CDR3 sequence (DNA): TGTGCCAGCAGTGAAGTCAGGACTGTGGGTGGCTACACCTTC.

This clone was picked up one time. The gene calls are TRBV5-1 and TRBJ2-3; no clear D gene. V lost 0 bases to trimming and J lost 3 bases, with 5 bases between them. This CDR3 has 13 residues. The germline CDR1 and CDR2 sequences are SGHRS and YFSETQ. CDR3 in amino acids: CASSLVPTDTQYF. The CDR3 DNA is TGCGCCAGCAGCTTGGTCCCGACAGATACGCAGTATTTT.

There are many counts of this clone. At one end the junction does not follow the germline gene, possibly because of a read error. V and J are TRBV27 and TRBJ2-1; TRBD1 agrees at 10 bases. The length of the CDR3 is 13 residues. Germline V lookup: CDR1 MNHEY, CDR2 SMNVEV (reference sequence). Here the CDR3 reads CASAWTGGNVQFF. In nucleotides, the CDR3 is TGTGCCAGCGCCTGGACAGGGGGAAATGTGCAGTTCTTC.

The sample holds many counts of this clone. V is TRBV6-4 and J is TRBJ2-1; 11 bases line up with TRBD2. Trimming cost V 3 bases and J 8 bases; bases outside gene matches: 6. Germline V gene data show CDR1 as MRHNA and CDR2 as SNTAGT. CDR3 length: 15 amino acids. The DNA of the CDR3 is TGTGCCAGCAGTGAAAGTACTAGCGGGGGTGATGAGCAGTTCTTC. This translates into CASSESTSGGDEQFF.

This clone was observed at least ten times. CDR3 coding DNA: TGTGCCAGCAGCGCAAGTGGACAGGGAGAGACCCAGTACTTC. This encodes CASSASGQGETQYF. The V and J genes are TRBV7-3 and TRBJ2-5, with TRBD1 identical over 8 bases. Germline CDR1 and CDR2: SGHTA and FQGTGA. With 5 bases clipped from V and 4 bases from J, the junction kept 6 bases outside the gene matches. This CDR3 region has 14 residues.

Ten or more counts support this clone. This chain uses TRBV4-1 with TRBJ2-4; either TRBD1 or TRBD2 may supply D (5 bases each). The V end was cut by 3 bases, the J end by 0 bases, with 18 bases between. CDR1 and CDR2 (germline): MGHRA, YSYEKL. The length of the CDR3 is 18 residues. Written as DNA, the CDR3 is TGCGCCAGCAGCCAGATACCCGTCAGGGACCTAGCCAAAAACATTCAGTACTTC. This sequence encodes CASSQIPVRDLAKNIQYF.

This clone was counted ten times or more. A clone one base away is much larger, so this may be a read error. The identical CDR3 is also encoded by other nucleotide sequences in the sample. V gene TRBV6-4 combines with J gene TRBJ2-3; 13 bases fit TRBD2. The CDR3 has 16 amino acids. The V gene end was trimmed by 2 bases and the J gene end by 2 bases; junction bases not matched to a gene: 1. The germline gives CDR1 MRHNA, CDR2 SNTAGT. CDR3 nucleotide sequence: TGTGCCAGCAGTGACACTAGCGGGGGGGCCACAGATACGCAGTATTTT. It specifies CASSDTSGGATDTQYF.

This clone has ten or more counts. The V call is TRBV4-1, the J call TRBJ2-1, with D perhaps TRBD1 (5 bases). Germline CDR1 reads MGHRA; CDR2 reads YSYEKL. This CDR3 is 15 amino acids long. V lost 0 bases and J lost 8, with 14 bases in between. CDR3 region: CASSQDRAGYDEQFF. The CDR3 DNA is TGCGCCAGCAGCCAAGATCGGGCAGGGTACGATGAGCAGTTCTTC.